The clone carrying this TCR beta chain was picked up many times. As yet, its antigen is unknown. This entry comes from a study of blood T cells in healthy people across ages. The use of a sample-barcoded 5' primer and a J-beta primer mix characterized a second PCR of roughly 6 to 11 cycles. Each cDNA molecule was tagged by a template-switch adaptor that had 12 random nucleotides. In TCRdb, the 5' RACE reads were re-called with MiXCR into one record per CDR3 protein. This repertoire shows hundreds of thousands of distinct CDR3 sequences, approximately 30% found once; its top ten account for around 14%. Study-level findings and limits: Diversity of TCR beta per million T cells declined in a roughly linear way with age.

Sample donors were healthy Caucasian individuals that came from Russia, aged 6 to 90. V lost 4 bases and J 5 bases, leaving 12 bases between the germline ends. The CDR3 consists of 13 residues. The germline gives CDR1 SGHRS, CDR2 YFSETQ. The receptor was derived from a woman of 80 years or more in good health. Sequenced material: blood. This chain links TRBV5-1 with TRBJ1-1; D call uncertain. The CDR3: CASSREVWTEAFF. As DNA, the CDR3 is TGCGCCAGCAGCCGAGAGGTTTGGACTGAAGCTTTCTTT.